One and the same sample provided the 32 T cell receptor beta chains below, sequenced in a study of CD8+CD57+ T cells in acquired aplastic anemia. Patients sequenced had flow cytometry evidence of CD8+CD57+ cell expansion. Genomic DNA, the template, was used for profiling of the TCR beta VDJ and CDR3. TCRdb independently ran MiXCR on the reads; one entry per CDR3 protein. The sample contains around 220,000 distinct CDR3 sequences, roughly 45% of which appear only once. The sequenced sample was sorted CD4+, CD8+, or CD8+CD57+ T cells (not recorded which) from PBMCs. The receptors here all came from a human donor with aplastic anemia.

Turning to this clonotype: Given a much more abundant clone one base away, this may be a read error. The gene calls are TRBV24-1 and TRBJ2-2; TRBD1 agrees at 9 bases. Germline V gives CDR1 KGHDR, CDR2 SFDVKD. Trimming at V came to 5 bases and at J to 6 bases, leaving 3 bases not matched to a gene. This CDR3 spans 14 amino acids. Written as DNA, the CDR3 is TGTGCCACCAGTGGTACAGGGGGCCCCGGGGAGCTGTTTTTT. It yields the protein CATSGTGGPGELFF.

This clonotype showed up just a few times. The missing conserved phenylalanine or tryptophan at the end of this CDR3 makes a read error likely. The chain combines TRBV2 with TRBJ1-1; D ambiguous. The CDR3 totals 13 residues. Germline CDR1 and CDR2: SNHLY and FYNNEI. With 3 bases removed from V and 6 bases from J, the gap between germline ends came to 11 bases. CDR3 sequence: CASSEGEVSEAFL. For the CDR3, the DNA is TGTGCCAGCAGTGAGGGAGAAGTCTCTGAAGCTTTCCTT.

This clonotype appeared once. This chain uses TRBV10-3 with TRBJ2-1; 11 bases agree with TRBD1. V shed 4 bases, J shed 4 bases, and the junction held 9 bases outside the gene matches. Germline V CDR1 and CDR2: ENHRY, SYGVKD. This CDR3 contains 17 residues. CDR3 nucleotide sequence: TGTGCCATCAGTGGGAGTTTGGGACAGGGGGAATACAATGAGCAGTTCTTC. Protein product: CAISGSLGQGEYNEQFF.

A word on this clonotype: The junction shows a germline mismatch at one end, possibly a read error. In DNA, the CDR3 is TGCAGCGCAACGACAGGGCGTCAAGAGATCCAGTACTTC. Translation gives CSATTGRQEIQYF. V is TRBV20-1 and J is TRBJ2-5; 7 bases are shared with TRBD1. The CDR3 totals 13 residues. Germline V gene data show CDR1 as DFQATT and CDR2 as SNEGSKA (reference sequence).

This clonotype was recorded at least ten times. V usage is TRBV11-2 and J usage is TRBJ2-2; 8 bases match TRBD1. CDR1 is SGHAT and CDR2 is FQNNGV in the germline V gene. Unmatched junction bases numbered 4, after V lost 4 bases and J lost 3 bases. CDR3 length equals 15 residues. CDR3 sequence: CASSSDRAYTGELFF. The CDR3 DNA reads TGTGCCAGCAGCTCGGACAGGGCTTACACCGGGGAGCTGTTTTTT.

This clonotype appeared many times. The V and J genes are TRBV20-1 and TRBJ1-5, with D possibly matching TRBD1 (6 bases). V was clipped by 3 bases and J by 5 bases, with 17 bases between them. Germline V gene data show CDR1 as DFQATT and CDR2 as SNEGSKA (reference sequence). This CDR3 spans 15 amino acids. In DNA, the CDR3 is TGCAGTGCTAGGGGGCGGGGGCTTAGGGATCAGCCCCAGCATTTT. Translated: CSARGRGLRDQPQHF.

On this clonotype itself: A much larger clone lies one base from this, so it may be a read error. The genes are TRBV2 and TRBJ2-7, with TRBD1 identical over 11 bases. V lost 8 bases, J lost 4 bases, and 1 base stayed unmatched. Germline assignment: CDR1 SNHLY and CDR2 FYNNEI. This CDR3 contains 12 residues. The CDR3 here is CASGDRGYEQYF. The CDR3 DNA reads as TGTGCCAGCGGGGACAGGGGGTACGAGCAGTACTTC.

This clonotype was seen at least ten times. V and J are TRBV20-1 and TRBJ2-7, with D possibly being TRBD2 (6 bases). V gave up 0 bases and J gave up 2 bases, with 14 bases separating them. Per germline, CDR1 DFQATT and CDR2 SNEGSKA (reference sequence). This CDR3 is built from 15 residues. As DNA, the CDR3 is TGCAGTGCTAGAGATATGAAGGCGGGGCCCTACGAGCAGTACTTC. Encoded protein: CSARDMKAGPYEQYF.

The table lists this clonotype with a few counts. The V gene is TRBV7-2, the J gene TRBJ2-3, with D unclear. V was pared by 6 bases and J by 2 bases, with 15 bases between. Germline assignment: CDR1 SGHTA and CDR2 FQGNSA. The CDR3 sequence is 15 residues long. This chain's CDR3 is CASRTQSLLTDTQYF. CDR3 nucleotides: TGTGCCAGCAGAACCCAGAGCCTCCTCACAGATACGCAGTATTTT.

The chain recombines TRBV19 with TRBJ1-5, with D possibly being TRBD1 (6 bases). V was trimmed by 5 bases and J by 11 bases, leaving 19 bases between them. CDR3 length equals 14 residues. Germline V lookup: CDR1 LNHDA, CDR2 SQIVND (reference sequence). CDR3 DNA sequence: TGTGCCAGTAGTGCTCACAGGGATCAAGAGACCCAGCATTTT. The encoded protein is CASSAHRDQETQHF.

The V gene is TRBV5-5, the J gene TRBJ2-7, with 7 bases that match TRBD1. CDR3 size: 16 residues. Germline CDR1 is SGHKS and CDR2 is YYEKEE (reference sequence). V dropped 4 bases and J dropped 3; count of bases not matched to a gene: 13. Here the CDR3 DNA reads TGTGCCAGCAGCCGCCAGGCCGGGACAGACAACTACGAGCAGTACTTC. Translating gives CASSRQAGTDNYEQYF.

The gene calls are TRBV2 and TRBJ2-1; the match to TRBD2 covers 12 bases. CDR3 size: 15 residues. Germline V gene sequence: CDR1 SNHLY, CDR2 FYNNEI. With 7 bases clipped from V and 8 bases from J, the junction kept 9 bases outside the gene matches. CDR3 DNA sequence: TGTGCCAGCATTAGGACTAGCGGGGAGGGAGATGAGCAGTTCTTC. This encodes CASIRTSGEGDEQFF.

The chain combines TRBV24-1 with TRBJ2-3; a possible D gene is TRBD2 (5 bases). Germline V gene data show CDR1 as KGHDR and CDR2 as SFDVKD. Between the trimmed V and J ends, which lost 3 bases and 0 bases, there was a span of 12 bases. CDR3 length: 16 amino acids. The CDR3: CATSDRTGSSTDTQYF. CDR3 coding DNA: TGTGCCACCAGTGATCGCACGGGATCTAGCACAGATACGCAGTATTTT.

This clonotype was counted ten times or more. This chain uses TRBV5-1 with TRBJ2-7; D unclear. The germline CDR1 and CDR2 sequences are SGHRS and YFSETQ. The CDR3 spans 14 residues. The V end lost 0 bases, the J end lost 2 bases, and 9 bases lay between the germline ends. CDR3 sequence (DNA): TGCGCCAGCAGCTTGGCTTGGCAGGCCTACGAGCAGTACTTC. This encodes CASSLAWQAYEQYF.

In the case of this clonotype: At one boundary the junction diverges from the germline segment, which might be a read error. The rearrangement joins TRBV7-2 to TRBJ2-1; 15 bases align to TRBD2. This CDR3 contains 20 residues. Germline V lookup: CDR1 SGHTA, CDR2 FQGNSA. The CDR3 reads CASSYSRTSGGAPRYNEQSF. The CDR3 DNA reads as TGTGCCAGCAGTTACTCCAGGACTAGCGGGGGGGCTCCCCGCTACAATGAGCAGTCCTTC.

This clonotype has a count of ten or more. The chain is built from TRBV7-9 and TRBJ2-7, with D perhaps given as TRBD1 or TRBD2 (6 bases each). The CDR3 is 13 amino acids. The V gene lost 2 bases and the J gene lost 5 bases, with 10 bases spanning the gap. CDR1 is SEHNR and CDR2 is FQNEAQ in the germline V gene (reference sequence). CDR3 loop: CASSLIGGHEQYF. CDR3 sequence (DNA): TGTGCCAGCAGCTTAATTGGGGGGCACGAGCAGTACTTC. Using reference TRBV7-9 and TRBJ2-7 for the parts outside the CDR3, the full variable domain is DTGVSQNPRHKITKRGQNVTFRCDPISEHNRLYWYRQTLGQGPEFLTYFQNEAQLEKSRLLSDRFSAERPKGSFSTLEIQRTEQGDSAMYLCASSLIGGHEQYFGPGTRLTVT.

This clonotype was detected ten times or more. The chain employs TRBV10-2 and TRBJ1-1; D is unresolved. V was clipped by 7 bases and J by 1 base, with 10 bases between them. Germline V gene lookup returns CDR1 WSHSY and CDR2 SAAADI. The CDR3 extends over 13 amino acids. CDR3 in amino acids: CASTIVENTEAFF. CDR3 DNA sequence: TGCGCCAGCACCATAGTGGAGAACACTGAAGCTTTCTTT.

Many counts were recorded for this clonotype. V is TRBV20-1 and J is TRBJ1-6; D unresolved. The germline V and J ends were trimmed by 0 bases and 2 bases, with 14 bases remaining between them. The germline gives CDR1 DFQATT, CDR2 SNEGSKA (reference sequence). There are 17 residues in the CDR3. The CDR3 sequence: CSARDRGSGPYNSPLHF. The CDR3 bases are TGCAGTGCTAGAGATCGAGGGTCAGGCCCCTATAATTCACCCCTCCACTTT.

The sample holds many counts of this clonotype. The rearrangement joins TRBV19 to TRBJ1-5; 10 bases map to TRBD1. Germline values: CDR1 LNHDA, CDR2 SQIVND (reference sequence). CDR3 length equals 14 residues. After removal of 6 bases from V and 5 bases from J, the junction contained 4 bases not matched to a gene. CDR3: CASRWTGGDQPQHF. CDR3 bases: TGTGCCAGTAGATGGACAGGGGGGGATCAGCCCCAGCATTTT. The variable domain in full, completed from reference TRBV19 and TRBJ1-5, reads DGGITQSPKYLFRKEGQNVTLSCEQNLNHDAMYWYRQDPGQGLRLIYYSQIVNDFQKGDIAEGYSVSREKKESFPLTVTSAQKNPTAFYLCASRWTGGDQPQHFGDGTRLSIL.

The V gene is TRBV10-1, the J gene TRBJ1-1; TRBD1 matches 7 bases. The junction had 7 bases not matched to a gene; V was cut back by 5 bases and J by 4 bases. The CDR3 is made up of 14 amino acids. In germline, CDR1 is WNHNN, CDR2 SYGVQD (reference sequence). This CDR3 reads CASSSTGKGTEAFF. CDR3 nucleotide sequence: TGCGCCAGCAGTTCGACAGGGAAGGGCACTGAAGCTTTCTTT.

This clonotype was observed a handful of times. A read error may account for a junction end that differs from germline. The V call is TRBV9, the J call TRBJ1-2, with a tentative D call TRBD1 (6 bases). The CDR3 runs 10 residues. Germline CDR1 reads SGDLS; CDR2 reads YYNGEE. CDR3 loop: CASSGRDTYF. The DNA of the CDR3 is TGTGCCAGCAGCGGCCGGGACACCTACTTC.

In this sample, this clonotype turned up many times. The chain links TRBV6-5 to TRBJ1-4; 7 bases map to TRBD1. The germline V gene encodes CDR1 MNHEY and CDR2 SVGAGI. V shed 6 bases and J 6 bases; nucleotides not matched to a gene: 10. The CDR3 is made up of 15 amino acids. The CDR3 DNA reads as TGTGCCAGCAGGATGACAGGGTATCAGGATGAAAAACTGTTTTTT. Protein: CASRMTGYQDEKLFF.

The rearrangement uses TRBV7-9 and TRBJ1-4; D uncertain. Trimming removed 7 bases from V and 12 bases from J, with 18 bases in between. The CDR3 runs to 13 residues. Germline CDR1 and CDR2: SEHNR and FQNEAQ (reference sequence). The chain's CDR3 is CASTSGPQRELFF. CDR3 nucleotides: TGTGCCAGCACCTCCGGGCCGCAAAGGGAACTGTTTTTT.

This clonotype was observed at least ten times. The chain links TRBV6-5 to TRBJ2-7, with TRBD2 as a possible D gene (6 bases). The V end lost 4 bases, the J end lost 2 bases, and 12 bases lay between the germline ends. The CDR3 spans 14 residues. CDR1 is MNHEY, CDR2 SVGAGI, per germline. CDR3 sequence (DNA): TGTGCCAGCAGTTCCCCGGGGGTCCCCTACGAGCAGTACTTC. Translating gives CASSSPGVPYEQYF.

As to this clonotype: A single base separates this from a much larger clone, so it may be a read error. This chain links TRBV6-1 with TRBJ1-6, with 9 bases aligning to TRBD1. Germline CDR1 is MNHNS and CDR2 is SASEGT. Losses at the gene ends were 4 bases for V and 9 bases for J; bases not matched to a gene: 7. The CDR3 consists of 15 residues. CDR3 in amino acids: CASSGRDRDPSPLHF. The CDR3 bases are TGTGCCAGCAGTGGGCGGGACAGGGATCCTTCACCCCTCCACTTT.

Turning to this clonotype: A read error may produce the germline difference seen at one junction end. This chain links TRBV5-1 with TRBJ1-5; D is possibly TRBD1 (6 bases). The germline gives CDR1 SGHRS, CDR2 YFSETQ. The length of the CDR3 is 15 residues. The CDR3 protein is CASSAGLGGGETQHF. The CDR3 DNA is TGTGCCAGCAGCGCTGGACTAGGGGGAGGAGAGACCCAGCATTTT.

The gene calls are TRBV28 and TRBJ2-1; 10 nucleotides match TRBD1. The CDR3 loop spans 17 amino acids. The germline V gene has CDR1 MDHEN and CDR2 SYDVKM. V trimming: 9 bases; J trimming: 10 bases; junction bases outside the gene matches: 21. CDR3 in DNA: TGTGCCAGTACCGGGACAGGGGACGGGCGGGCGCTCTACGAGCAGTTCTTC. Translating gives CASTGTGDGRALYEQFF.

In this sample, this clonotype turned up a few times. The rearrangement links TRBV19 to TRBJ2-7; tentative D call: TRBD1 (5 bases). The length of the CDR3 is 15 residues. V was clipped by 3 bases and J by 0 bases, with 12 bases between them. Germline V CDR1 and CDR2: LNHDA, SQIVND (reference sequence). The CDR3 bases are TGTGCCAGTAGTATTGGGCAGGGAAGCTCCTACGAGCAGTACTTC. It yields the protein CASSIGQGSSYEQYF.

This clonotype was detected many times. For the CDR3, the DNA is TGTGCCAGCAGTGAGACCCGGGGGAATCAGCCCCAGCATTTT. Its protein is CASSETRGNQPQHF. The rearrangement links TRBV6-1 to TRBJ1-5, with a possible D match to TRBD1 (5 bases). CDR1 is MNHNS, CDR2 SASEGT, per germline. V dropped 3 bases and J dropped 4 bases, with 10 bases sitting between them. The CDR3 runs 14 residues.

The sample holds many counts of this clonotype. This CDR3 is CASRGGTVNQPQHF. DNA for the CDR3: TGTGCCAGCAGGGGAGGGACAGTCAATCAGCCCCAGCATTTT. The V gene is TRBV2, the J gene TRBJ1-5, with 7 bases lining up with TRBD1. CDR1 is SNHLY, CDR2 FYNNEI, per germline. V trimming: 6 bases; J trimming: 3 bases; junction bases outside the gene matches: 5. CDR3 size: 14 residues. The full variable domain, its missing parts supplied by reference TRBV2 and TRBJ1-5, is EPEVTQTPSHQVTQMGQEVILRCVPISNHLYFYWYRQILGQKVEFLVSFYNNEISEKSEIFDDQFSVERPDGSNFTLKIRSTKLEDSAMYFCASRGGTVNQPQHFGDGTRLSIL.

The V gene is TRBV28, the J gene TRBJ2-4; TRBD2 matches at 7 bases. Trimming cost V 2 bases and J 5 bases; bases outside gene matches: 0. Germline-derived CDR1 and CDR2 are MDHEN and SYDVKM. The CDR3 loop spans 13 amino acids. Written as DNA, the CDR3 is TGTGCCAGCAGTTTACGGGGGGAAAACATTCAGTACTTC. Translated: CASSLRGENIQYF.

This clonotype was seen ten or more times. This chain joins TRBV7-8 and TRBJ2-3; the D call may be TRBD1 or TRBD2 (5 bases each). CDR1 SGHVS and CDR2 FQNEAQ come from the germline V gene. This CDR3 has 16 amino acids. V was clipped by 5 bases and J by 3 bases, with 18 bases between them. CDR3 sequence: CASSPTGGLMTDTQYF. As DNA, the CDR3 is TGTGCCAGCAGCCCAACTGGGGGTTTGATGACAGATACGCAGTATTTT.